The present entry profiles one T cell receptor beta chain with its context. The target antigen is unknown. The data are from a study of T cells after yellow fever vaccination. Overall study: The fractions with low cell numbers were processed using SMART-Seq v4 Ultra Low Input. The study's findings and limits: Clonotype sharing between CD4 and CD8 compartments was small. FACS-sorted repertoires might harbor abundant contaminating clonotypes from the bulk population.

Generation of TCR cDNA used 5'RACE template switching (which added a universal primer site and UMIs). TCRdb re-called the 5' RACE reads through MiXCR, storing one row per CDR3 protein. The data contain approximately 300,000 distinct CDR3 sequences, approximately 9% of them seen just once; the ten biggest clones take up approximately 19%. The sequence derives from a man aged 18 to 29 who received the YFV17D yellow fever vaccine. Sequencing was performed on PBMCs, taken on the day of the first yellow fever vaccination.

The CDR3 loop reads CASSPTYSGLATDTQYF. The CDR3 DNA follows: TGTGCCAGCAGTCCCACTTATTCGGGACTAGCCACAGATACGCAGTATTTT. The gene calls are TRBV28 and TRBJ2-3, with TRBD2 matching over 9 bases. With 5 bases clipped from V and 2 bases from J, the junction kept 11 bases outside the gene matches. In germline, CDR1 is MDHEN, CDR2 SYDVKM. The CDR3 runs to 17 residues.